This T cell receptor (beta chain) was captured in a study of blood T cell repertoires in COVID-19. The wider study: Samples representing acute and convalescent COVID-19 were sourced from the United States, Italy and Spain.

Some clones are missing from TCRdb's copy, which holds only in-frame ones; the method was immunoSEQ multiplex PCR. Counted here are roughly 240,000 clones, roughly 86% occurring once; the ten biggest clones make up 1.6%. Germline V gene sequence: CDR1 MGHRA, CDR2 YSYEKL. The CDR3 extends over 16 amino acids. The V end was cut by 0 bases, the J end by 4 bases, with 10 bases between. The chain employs TRBV4-1 and TRBJ1-6; no reliable D call. Sequenced input: peripheral blood. This sequence was found in a woman aged 55-70 years who had recovered from COVID-19. The CDR3 here is CASSQEEGIYNSPLHF. The CDR3 region has the DNA TGCGCCAGCAGCCAAGAGGAGGGCATTTATAATTCACCCCTCCACTTT.